This TCR beta chain was captured by sequencing in a study of shared clonotypes between healthy human individuals. Regarding the study as a whole: Naive subsets generally had larger estimated richness than memory subsets.

With respect to this clone: Antigen unknown.

This CDR3 comprises 19 residues. CDR1 is MGHRA and CDR2 is YSYEKL in the germline V gene. V dropped 0 bases and J dropped 0 bases, with 18 bases sitting between them. The protocol was immunoSEQ multiplex PCR, while the TCRdb copy is restricted to in-frame clones and leaves out a portion. The sample has hundreds of thousands of clones, 60% to 75% seen once. The sample consisted of memory CD4+ T cells sorted from blood. Stated subset: CD45RA-negative fraction. This chain connects TRBV4-1 to TRBJ2-1; no reliable D call. This TCR derives from a woman under 40 in good health. The CDR3 sequence is CASSQERTGGPSSYNEQFF. In DNA, the CDR3 is TGCGCCAGCAGCCAAGAACGTACGGGCGGACCAAGCTCCTACAATGAGCAGTTCTTC.